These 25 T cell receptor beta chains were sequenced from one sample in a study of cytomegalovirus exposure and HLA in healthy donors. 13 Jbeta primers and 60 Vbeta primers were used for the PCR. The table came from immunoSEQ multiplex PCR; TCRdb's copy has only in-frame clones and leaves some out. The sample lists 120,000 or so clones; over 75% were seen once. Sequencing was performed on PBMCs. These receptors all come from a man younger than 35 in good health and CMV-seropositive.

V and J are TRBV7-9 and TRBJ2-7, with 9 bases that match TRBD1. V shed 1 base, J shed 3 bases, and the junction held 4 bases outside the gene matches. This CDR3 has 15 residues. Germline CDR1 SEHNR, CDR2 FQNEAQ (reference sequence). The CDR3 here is CASSLGTGVIYEQYF. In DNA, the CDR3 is TGTGCCAGCAGCTTAGGGACAGGGGTTATCTACGAGCAGTACTTC.

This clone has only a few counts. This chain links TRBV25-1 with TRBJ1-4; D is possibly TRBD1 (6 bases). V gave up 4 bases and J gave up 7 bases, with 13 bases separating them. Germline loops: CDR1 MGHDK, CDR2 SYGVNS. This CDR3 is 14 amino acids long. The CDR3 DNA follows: TGTGCCAGCAGTGGCTCGGGACAACCTGAAAAACTGTTTTTT. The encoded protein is CASSGSGQPEKLFF.

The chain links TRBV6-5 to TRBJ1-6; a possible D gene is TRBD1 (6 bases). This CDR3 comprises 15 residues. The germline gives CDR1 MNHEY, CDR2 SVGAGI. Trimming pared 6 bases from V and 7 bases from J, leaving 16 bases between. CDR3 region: CASRVQGKGNSPLHF. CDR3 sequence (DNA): TGTGCCAGCAGGGTTCAGGGGAAAGGAAATTCACCCCTCCACTTT.

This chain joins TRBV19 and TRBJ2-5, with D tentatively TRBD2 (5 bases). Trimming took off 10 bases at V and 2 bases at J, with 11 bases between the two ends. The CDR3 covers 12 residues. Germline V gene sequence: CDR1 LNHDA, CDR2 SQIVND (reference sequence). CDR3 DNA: TGTGCCAACCAAGCGGTTCAAGAGACCCAGTACTTC. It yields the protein CANQAVQETQYF.

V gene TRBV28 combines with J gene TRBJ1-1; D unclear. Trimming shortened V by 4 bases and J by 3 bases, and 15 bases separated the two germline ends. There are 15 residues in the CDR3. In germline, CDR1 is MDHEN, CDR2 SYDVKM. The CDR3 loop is CASSSTSGLYTEAFF. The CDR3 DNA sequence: TGTGCCAGCAGTTCCACCAGCGGACTCTACACTGAAGCTTTCTTT.

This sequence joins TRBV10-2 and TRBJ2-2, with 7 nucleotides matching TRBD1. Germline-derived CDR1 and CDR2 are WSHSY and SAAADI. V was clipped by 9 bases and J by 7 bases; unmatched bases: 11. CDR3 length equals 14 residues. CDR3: CASNPTGTRGELFF. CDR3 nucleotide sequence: TGCGCCAGTAATCCGACAGGGACCCGCGGGGAGCTGTTTTTT.

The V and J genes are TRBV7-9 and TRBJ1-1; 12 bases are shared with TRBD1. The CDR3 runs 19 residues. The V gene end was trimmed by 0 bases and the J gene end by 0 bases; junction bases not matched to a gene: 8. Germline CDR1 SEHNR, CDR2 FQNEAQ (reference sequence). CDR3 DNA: TGTGCCAGCAGCTTAGCGCTAGGGGACAGGGGGCGATTGAACACTGAAGCTTTCTTT. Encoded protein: CASSLALGDRGRLNTEAFF.

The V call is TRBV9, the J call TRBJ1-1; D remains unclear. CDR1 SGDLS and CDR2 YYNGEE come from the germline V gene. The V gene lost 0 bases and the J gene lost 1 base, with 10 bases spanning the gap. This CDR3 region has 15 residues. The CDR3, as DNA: TGTGCCAGCAGCGTAGGTTACAGCCAGAACACTGAAGCTTTCTTT. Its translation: CASSVGYSQNTEAFF.

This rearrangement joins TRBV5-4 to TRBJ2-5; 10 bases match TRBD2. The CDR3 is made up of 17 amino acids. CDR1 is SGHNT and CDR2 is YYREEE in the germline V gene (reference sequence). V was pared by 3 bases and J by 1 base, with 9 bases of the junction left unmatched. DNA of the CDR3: TGTGCCAGCAGCTCCCTTAGCGGGGGGACCACCCAAGAGACCCAGTACTTC. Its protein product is CASSSLSGGTTQETQYF. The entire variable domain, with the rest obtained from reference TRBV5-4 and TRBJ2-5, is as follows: ETGVTQSPTHLIKTRGQQVTLRCSSQSGHNTVSWYQQALGQGPQFIFQYYREEENGRGNFPPRFSGLQFPNYSSELNVNALELDDSALYLCASSSLSGGTTQETQYFGPGTRLLVL.

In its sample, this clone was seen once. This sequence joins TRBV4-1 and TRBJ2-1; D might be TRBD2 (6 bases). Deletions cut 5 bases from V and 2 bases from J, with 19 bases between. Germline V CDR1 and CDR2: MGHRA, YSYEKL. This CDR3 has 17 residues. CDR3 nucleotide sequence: TGCGCCAGCAGCGGGGCGAGGGATAGCGGAACCTACAATGAGCAGTTCTTC. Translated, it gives CASSGARDSGTYNEQFF.

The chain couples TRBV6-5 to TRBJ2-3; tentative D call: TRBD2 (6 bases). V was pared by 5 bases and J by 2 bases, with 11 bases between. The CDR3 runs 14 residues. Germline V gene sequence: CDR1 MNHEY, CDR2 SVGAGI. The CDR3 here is CASSGGLITDTQYF. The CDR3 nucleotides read TGTGCCAGCAGTGGGGGACTGATCACAGATACGCAGTATTTT.

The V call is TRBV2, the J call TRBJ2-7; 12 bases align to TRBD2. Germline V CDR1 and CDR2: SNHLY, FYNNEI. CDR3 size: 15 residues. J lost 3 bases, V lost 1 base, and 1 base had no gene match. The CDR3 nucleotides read TGTGCCAGCAGTGAAGGGACTAGCGGGAACTACGAGCAGTACTTC. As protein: CASSEGTSGNYEQYF.

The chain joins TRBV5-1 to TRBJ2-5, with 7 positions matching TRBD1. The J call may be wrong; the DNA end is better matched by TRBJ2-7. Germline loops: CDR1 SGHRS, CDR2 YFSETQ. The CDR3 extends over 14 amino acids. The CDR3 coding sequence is TGCGCCAGCAGCTTAGGCCAACAGGGGAGCGAGCAGTACTTC. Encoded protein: CASSLGQQGSEQYF.

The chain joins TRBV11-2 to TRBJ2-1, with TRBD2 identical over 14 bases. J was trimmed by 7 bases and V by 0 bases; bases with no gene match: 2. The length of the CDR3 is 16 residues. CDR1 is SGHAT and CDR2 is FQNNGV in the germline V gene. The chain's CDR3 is CASSLEGTSGRNEQFF. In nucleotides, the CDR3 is TGTGCCAGCAGCTTAGAGGGGACTAGCGGGAGAAATGAGCAGTTCTTC.

The CDR3 protein is CSVEGSGQADEAFF. Written as DNA, the CDR3 is TGCAGCGTTGAGGGGTCGGGACAGGCTGATGAAGCTTTCTTT. The V gene is TRBV29-1, the J gene TRBJ1-1; 8 positions agree with TRBD1. CDR3 length: 14 residues. Looked up from germline, CDR1 is SQVTM and CDR2 is ANQGSEA. After removal of 3 bases from V and 7 bases from J, the junction contained 10 bases not matched to a gene.

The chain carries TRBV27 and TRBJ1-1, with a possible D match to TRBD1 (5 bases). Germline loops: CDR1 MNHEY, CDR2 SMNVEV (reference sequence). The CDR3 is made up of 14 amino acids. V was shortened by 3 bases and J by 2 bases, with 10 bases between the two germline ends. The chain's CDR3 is CASSFRGGNTEAFF. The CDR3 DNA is TGTGCCAGCAGTTTCCGCGGGGGAAACACTGAAGCTTTCTTT.

CDR3 loop: CASSSGPAGEGADTQYF. The CDR3 bases are TGTGCCAGCAGCTCCGGTCCAGCGGGAGAGGGGGCAGATACGCAGTATTTT. The chain carries TRBV7-8 and TRBJ2-3; 8 bases align to TRBD2. The CDR3 runs to 17 residues. CDR1 and CDR2 from the germline V gene are SGHVS and FQNEAQ. Trimming took 4 bases from V and 4 from J; bases not matched to a gene: 13.

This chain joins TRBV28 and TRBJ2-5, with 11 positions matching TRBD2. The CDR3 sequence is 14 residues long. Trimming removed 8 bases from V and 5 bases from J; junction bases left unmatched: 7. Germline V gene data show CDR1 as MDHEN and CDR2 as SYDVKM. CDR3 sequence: CASLAGGLKETQYF. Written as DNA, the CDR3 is TGTGCCAGCCTAGCGGGGGGTCTTAAGGAGACCCAGTACTTC.

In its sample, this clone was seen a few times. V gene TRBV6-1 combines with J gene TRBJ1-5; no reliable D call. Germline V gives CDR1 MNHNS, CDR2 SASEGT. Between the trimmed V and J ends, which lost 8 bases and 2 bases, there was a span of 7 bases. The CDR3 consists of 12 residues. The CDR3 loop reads CASRVGNQPQHF. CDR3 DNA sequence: TGTGCCAGCCGGGTAGGCAATCAGCCCCAGCATTTT.

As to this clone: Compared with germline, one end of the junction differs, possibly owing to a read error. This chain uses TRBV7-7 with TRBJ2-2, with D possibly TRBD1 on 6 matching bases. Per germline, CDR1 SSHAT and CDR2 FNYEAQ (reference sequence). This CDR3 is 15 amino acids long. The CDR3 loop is CASSLGTGRTGELFF. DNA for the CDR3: TGTGCTAGCAGCTTAGGTACAGGGCGCACCGGGGAGCTGTTTTTT.

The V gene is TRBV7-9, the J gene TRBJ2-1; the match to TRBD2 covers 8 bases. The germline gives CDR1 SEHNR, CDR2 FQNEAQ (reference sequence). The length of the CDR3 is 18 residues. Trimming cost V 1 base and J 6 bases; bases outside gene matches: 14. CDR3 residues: CASSLGTPAGGILNEQFF. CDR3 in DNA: TGTGCCAGCAGCTTAGGGACACCGGCGGGAGGAATCCTCAATGAGCAGTTCTTC.

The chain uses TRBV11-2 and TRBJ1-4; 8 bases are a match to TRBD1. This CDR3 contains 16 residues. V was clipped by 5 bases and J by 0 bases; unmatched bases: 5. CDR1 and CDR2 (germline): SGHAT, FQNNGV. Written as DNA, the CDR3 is TGTGCCAGCAGCCCCAGGGGGCTCCCAACTAATGAAAAACTGTTTTTT. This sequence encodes CASSPRGLPTNEKLFF.

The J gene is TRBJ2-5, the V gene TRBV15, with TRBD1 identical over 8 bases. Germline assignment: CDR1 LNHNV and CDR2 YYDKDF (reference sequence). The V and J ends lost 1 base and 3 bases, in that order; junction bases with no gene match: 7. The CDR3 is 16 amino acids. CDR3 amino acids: CATSRAIRQGKETQYF. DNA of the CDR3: TGTGCCACCAGCAGAGCGATCCGACAGGGGAAAGAGACCCAGTACTTC.

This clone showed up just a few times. The CDR3 DNA follows: TGTGCCAGCAGCTTTGACCCCGGCGGGGAGCAGTACTTC. Translating gives CASSFDPGGEQYF. This chain connects TRBV5-4 to TRBJ2-7; a possible D gene is TRBD2 (5 bases). V shed 2 bases and J shed 7 bases, with 13 bases lying between them. The CDR3 sequence is 13 residues long. Germline lookup yields CDR1 SGHNT and CDR2 YYREEE (reference sequence).

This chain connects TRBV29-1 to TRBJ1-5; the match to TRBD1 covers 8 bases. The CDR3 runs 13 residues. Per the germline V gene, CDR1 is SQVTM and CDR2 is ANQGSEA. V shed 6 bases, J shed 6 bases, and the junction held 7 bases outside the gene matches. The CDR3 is CSVDQGAGQPQHF. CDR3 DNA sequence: TGCAGCGTCGATCAGGGGGCTGGTCAGCCCCAGCATTTT.